This T cell receptor beta chain was retrieved from a study of low-dose radiotherapy and immunotherapy resistance in tumors. Background on the study: With fractions of 0.5 Gy given every 2 weeks, Cohort 1 accumulated a total of 6.5 Gy.

This clonotype was found many times. With 5 bases removed from V and 1 base from J, the gap between germline ends came to 10 bases. This CDR3 spans 14 amino acids. Germline loops: CDR1 MNHEY, CDR2 SMNVEV (reference sequence). Covering alpha and beta chains, TRAV- and TRBV-specific primers were used for the first-strand cDNA. The TCRs were subjected to amplification over around 19 PCR cycles employing a constant-region primer in conjunction with a V-primer adapter. Each CDR3 protein is one row after TCRdb ran MiXCR on the reads. The sample carries around 36,000 distinct CDR3 sequences, about a third recorded once. Stated time point: before trial treatment.

Material: PBMCs, obtained before treatment. V and J are TRBV27 and TRBJ2-3; TRBD2 is a possible D gene (6 bases). This clonotype was obtained from a male donor with gallbladder cancer. The CDR3 DNA sequence: TGTGCCAGCAGTCCCCGGAGGGGCACAGATACGCAGTATTTT. Its protein product is CASSPRRGTDTQYF.